This T cell receptor (beta chain) comes out of a study of response to subunit inactivated influenza vaccine. Study-wide points: The authors put forward the suggestion that each seasonal influenza vaccination may bring in only a limited number of new T cells.

TCRdb itself ran the RT-PCR reads through MiXCR, one entry per CDR3 protein. The sample consists of under 200,000 distinct CDR3 sequences, roughly a tenth of them appearing once. Per germline, CDR1 MNHNY and CDR2 SVGAGI (reference sequence). CDR3 length: 12 residues. The J segment lost 10 bases and the V segment lost 5 bases, leaving 5 bases of the junction unmatched. About this clonotype: Its matching antigen is unknown.

The chain couples TRBV6-6 to TRBJ1-1, with TRBD1 matching 9 bases. The receptor was isolated from a man between 50 and 69 years old who received an inactivated influenza vaccine. This specimen consisted of CD8+ T cells sorted from PBMCs, obtained less than 25 months after vaccination. CDR3 in amino acids: CASSVPTGGAFF. DNA for the CDR3: TGTGCCAGCAGTGTACCGACAGGGGGAGCTTTCTTT.